This T cell receptor (beta chain) was captured in a study of blood T cell repertoires in COVID-19. Study-level background: From the United States, Italy and Spain came samples of acute and convalescent COVID-19. T cells, B-cell-depleted T cells, or PBMCs provided the cDNA or gDNA that served as material.

Per the original methods: Using reference gene primer amplification, nucleated cell counts were estimated. Using immunoSEQ multiplex PCR, the repertoire was profiled, and TCRdb retains in-frame clones only, with some absent. That table is the source of V, J and clone size, and D and trimming were worked out from the DNA. The sample yields about 72,000 clones, 70% to 90% seen once. This sequence was found in a man in his thirties or forties with acute or convalescent COVID-19. The sequencing input was peripheral blood.

The CDR3 coding sequence is TGTGCCGTCCGACAGGGACACTATGGCTACACCTTC. Residues: CAVRQGHYGYTF. The V call is TRBV6-4, the J call TRBJ1-2, with 7 nucleotides matching TRBD1. Germline V gene lookup returns CDR1 MRHNA and CDR2 SNTAGT. Trimming took 11 bases from V and 3 from J; bases not matched to a gene: 6. The CDR3 covers 12 residues.